This T cell receptor beta chain was recovered during a study of blood T cell repertoires in COVID-19. Study context: Some COVID-19 samples were acute and others convalescent; all came from the United States, Italy and Spain. In each case, the material was cDNA or gDNA derived from T cells, B-cell-depleted T cells, or PBMCs.

TCRdb keeps only in-frame clones here, not all; method: immunoSEQ multiplex PCR. The sample has 430,000 or so clones, over 75% seen once. Germline trimming cut 2 bases from V and 5 bases from J; bases unmatched to any gene: 9. The CDR3 is 16 residues long. In germline, CDR1 is MNHNS, CDR2 SASEGT. Input material: PBMCs or T cells enriched from blood (not recorded which). The receptor's source is a woman in her thirties or forties who had recovered from COVID-19. The chain links TRBV6-1 to TRBJ1-2; TRBD1 matches at 9 bases. The CDR3 protein is CASSEPGQGIGYGYTF. CDR3 nucleotide sequence: TGTGCCAGCAGTGAACCGGGACAGGGCATCGGGTATGGCTACACCTTC.